The clone carrying this T cell receptor (beta chain) was seen many times. Its cognate antigen is unknown. Trimming shortened V by 3 bases and J by 1 base, and 6 bases separated the two germline ends. This CDR3 spans 14 amino acids. Germline V gives CDR1 LNHDA, CDR2 SQIVND (reference sequence). RNA transcripts provided the template for amplifying TCR beta CDR3 regions. In the first round, RT-PCR was carried out with HTBI primers, and a multiplex PCR formed the second round. MiXCR, applied by TCRdb to the multiplex PCR reads, yields one record per CDR3 protein. The data show 400,000 to 450,000 distinct CDR3 sequences, with 20% to 25% seen just once and around 3.2% held by the top ten. The source of the sample is a study of Graves' ophthalmopathy and Graves' hyperthyroidism. Study-wide findings and caveats: Most thyroid clonotypes expanded beyond 0.001 frequency were also found in blood.

If no ophthalmopathy appeared within 18 months of follow-up, hyperthyroidism was termed stable. The material sequenced was peripheral blood. The sequence came from a woman under 30 with stable Graves' hyperthyroidism. The V call is TRBV19, the J call TRBJ2-2; D is undetermined. The CDR3 loop is CASSMSVNTGELFF. The CDR3 coding sequence is TGTGCCAGTAGTATGTCGGTGAACACCGGGGAGCTGTTTTTT. The entire variable domain, with the rest obtained from reference TRBV19 and TRBJ2-2, is as follows: DGGITQSPKYLFRKEGQNVTLSCEQNLNHDAMYWYRQDPGQGLRLIYYSQIVNDFQKGDIAEGYSVSREKKESFPLTVTSAQKNPTAFYLCASSMSVNTGELFFGEGSRLTVL.